This T cell receptor (beta chain) was identified in a study of cytomegalovirus exposure and HLA in healthy donors. The CDR3 totals 12 residues. The germline V gene has CDR1 MGHDK and CDR2 SYGVNS. The V end lost 6 bases, the J end lost 4 bases, and 9 bases lay between the germline ends. The study, taken as a whole, reports: Across HLA loci, a later analysis found differing TCR association rates, with DRB1 most and HLA-C fewest.

By frequency in the sample, this clone is medium-sized. What it recognizes is unknown. Use of 60 Vbeta and 13 Jbeta primers characterized the PCR. Only in-frame clones appear in the TCRdb table, and some are missing; sequencing was by immunoSEQ multiplex PCR. This sample has about 110,000 clones, with over 60% found just once. The rearrangement joins TRBV25-1 to TRBJ1-1; no definite D call. The TCR sequence derives from a woman aged 60 to 75 in good health and CMV-seropositive. The sample consisted of PBMCs. CDR3 coding DNA: TGTGCCAGCAGAGTTACAGCCACTGAAGCTTTCTTT. Translating gives CASRVTATEAFF. The variable domain in full, with the rest retrieved from reference TRBV25-1 and TRBJ1-1, is EADIYQTPRYLVIGTGKKITLECSQTMGHDKMYWYQQDPGMELHLIHYSYGVNSTEKGDLSSESTVSRIRTEHFPLTLESARPSHTSQYLCASRVTATEAFFGQGTRLTVV.